Each of the 32 T cell receptor beta chains below was sequenced from the same sample in a study of cytomegalovirus exposure and HLA in healthy donors. The PCR had 60 Vbeta and 13 Jbeta primers. Only in-frame clones appear in the TCRdb table, and some are missing; sequencing was by immunoSEQ multiplex PCR. Of approximately 110,000 clones listed, 79% are singletons. The specimen sequenced was PBMCs. The receptor set was obtained from a woman aged 18-30 years in good health and CMV-seropositive.

This chain joins TRBV6-1 and TRBJ2-7; 12 bases line up with TRBD2. CDR3 length: 14 residues. V lost 6 bases, J lost 5 bases, and 5 bases stayed unmatched. Germline CDR1 is MNHNS and CDR2 is SASEGT. This chain's CDR3 is CASSRLAGAHEQYF. DNA of the CDR3: TGTGCCAGCAGCCGACTAGCGGGAGCACACGAGCAGTACTTC.

The chain carries TRBV7-8 and TRBJ1-1; D may be TRBD1 (6 bases). The germline CDR1 and CDR2 sequences are SGHVS and FQNEAQ. Deletions cut 5 bases from V and 1 base from J, with 11 bases between. This CDR3 contains 14 residues. CDR3 coding DNA: TGTGCCAGCAGCCCCGGGACACCGAACACTGAAGCTTTCTTT. Translation gives CASSPGTPNTEAFF.

The rearrangement uses TRBV7-8 and TRBJ1-1, with no clear D. The germline CDR1 and CDR2 sequences are SGHVS and FQNEAQ. The V end was cut by 2 bases, the J end by 0 bases, with 4 bases between. The CDR3 sequence is 13 residues long. The CDR3 reads CASSLLMNTEAFF. CDR3 sequence (DNA): TGTGCCAGCAGCTTACTTATGAACACTGAAGCTTTCTTT.

The V gene is TRBV11-2, the J gene TRBJ1-4; D is possibly TRBD1 (6 bases). Trimming pared 2 bases from V and 11 bases from J, leaving 12 bases between. In germline, CDR1 is SGHAT, CDR2 FQNNGV. The CDR3 length is 13 residues. CDR3 sequence reads: CASSLNQGPKLFF. CDR3 DNA: TGTGCCAGCAGCTTAAATCAGGGGCCCAAACTGTTTTTT.

This sequence joins TRBV6-5 and TRBJ2-7; TRBD1 aligns across 10 bases. V dropped 6 bases and J dropped 4; count of bases not matched to a gene: 9. Germline V gene lookup returns CDR1 MNHEY and CDR2 SVGAGI. This CDR3 has 15 residues. The CDR3, as DNA: TGTGCCAGCAGGCTGACAGGGGGCGCCCGATACGAGCAGTACTTC. It is translated as CASRLTGGARYEQYF.

This clone has only a few counts. The rearrangement uses TRBV9 and TRBJ2-1; tentative D call: TRBD2 (6 bases). Per the germline V gene, CDR1 is SGDLS and CDR2 is YYNGEE. The ends were cut back, 0 bases at V and 5 bases at J, with 9 bases in the middle. This CDR3 contains 14 residues. CDR3 protein: CASSVAGGHNEQFF. The CDR3 coding sequence is TGTGCCAGCAGCGTAGCCGGGGGACACAATGAGCAGTTCTTC.

The genes are TRBV19 and TRBJ1-1; D ambiguous. This CDR3 contains 11 residues. CDR1 is LNHDA, CDR2 SQIVND, per germline (reference sequence). Trimming cost V 4 bases and J 10 bases, with 10 bases left between them. The DNA of the CDR3 is TGTGCCAGTAGTAAGCTGTTCGGAGCTTTCTTT. It codes for CASSKLFGAFF.

The CDR3 is CASSGSIGPQQYF. The DNA of the CDR3 is TGTGCCAGCAGCGGATCAATTGGGCCCCAGCAGTACTTC. This chain uses TRBV28 with TRBJ2-7; D remains unclear. The germline V gene has CDR1 MDHEN and CDR2 SYDVKM. V dropped 6 bases and J dropped 8 bases, with 17 bases sitting between them. The CDR3 extends over 13 amino acids.

The V call is TRBV14, the J call TRBJ1-2; D is ambiguous. From germline, CDR1 is SGHDN and CDR2 FVKESK. This CDR3 contains 15 residues. Between the trimmed V and J ends, which lost 0 bases and 6 bases, there was a span of 14 bases. The CDR3 DNA is TGTGCCAGCAGCCAAGACTTCTCGGGGAAACATGGCTACACCTTC. It encodes CASSQDFSGKHGYTF.

The chain couples TRBV6-1 to TRBJ2-1; TRBD2 agrees at 8 bases. CDR3 size: 13 residues. Trimming cost V 6 bases and J 7 bases; bases outside gene matches: 5. CDR1 is MNHNS, CDR2 SASEGT, per germline. The CDR3 nucleotides read TGTGCCAGCAGGGCGGGACTAGGAAATGAGCAGTTCTTC. Translating gives CASRAGLGNEQFF.

The chain is built from TRBV5-1 and TRBJ2-2, with D possibly being TRBD1 (5 bases). Trimming cost V 4 bases and J 6 bases, with 10 bases left between them. CDR1 and CDR2 from the germline V gene are SGHRS and YFSETQ. The CDR3 extends over 13 amino acids. This CDR3 is CASSLPGPGELFF. Here the CDR3 DNA reads TGCGCCAGCAGCCTACCAGGGCCCGGGGAGCTGTTTTTT.

Regarding this clone: Other nucleotide sequences from this sample produce the same CDR3. The chain combines TRBV7-3 with TRBJ2-5; D is undetermined. The germline CDR1 and CDR2 sequences are SGHTA and FQGTGA. V gave up 4 bases and J gave up 4 bases, with 10 bases separating them. The CDR3 contains 13 residues. The CDR3 coding sequence is TGTGCCAGCAGCTATAGAGGCGGAGAGACCCAGTACTTC. It yields the protein CASSYRGGETQYF.

This clone was observed a handful of times. The CDR3 is CASSLLGQSTDTQYF. In DNA form, the CDR3 reads TGTGCCAGCAGCTTATTGGGACAGAGCACAGATACGCAGTATTTT. This chain joins TRBV7-9 and TRBJ2-3; 7 nucleotides align to TRBD1. Germline assignment: CDR1 SEHNR and CDR2 FQNEAQ (reference sequence). CDR3 length: 15 amino acids. Losses at the gene ends were 2 bases for V and 0 bases for J; bases not matched to a gene: 2.

This clone came up a few times. The genes are TRBV21-1 and TRBJ2-1; the listed D gene, TRBD2, was not tested against the DNA. TRBV21-1 is a pseudogene segment. CDR3 length: 13 amino acids. Written as DNA, the CDR3 is TGTGCCAGCAGCAAAGAAGAATGGAGGGTGTTATTCTTC. Residues: CASSKEEWRVLFF.

The chain recombines TRBV4-1 with TRBJ2-7, with a possible D match to TRBD2 (6 bases). The germline V gene has CDR1 MGHRA and CDR2 YSYEKL. The CDR3 has 16 residues. Trimming shortened V by 3 bases and J by 2 bases, and 17 bases separated the two germline ends. CDR3 residues: CASSQGMAGITYEQYF. The CDR3 region has the DNA TGCGCCAGCAGCCAGGGGATGGCGGGGATTACCTACGAGCAGTACTTC.

V gene TRBV6-5 combines with J gene TRBJ2-7, with D perhaps matching TRBD1 (5 bases). Germline-derived CDR1 and CDR2 are MNHEY and SVGAGI. Trimming shortened V by 1 base and J by 0 bases, and 10 bases separated the two germline ends. This CDR3 comprises 15 residues. As DNA, the CDR3 is TGTGCCAGCAGTTACTTCTCAGGGCGCTCCTACGAGCAGTACTTC. Residues: CASSYFSGRSYEQYF.

This clone came up a few times. The chain employs TRBV4-2 and TRBJ1-4; D is unclear. Deletions cut 4 bases from V and 4 bases from J, with 13 bases between. Germline V lookup: CDR1 LGHNA, CDR2 YNFKEQ. The length of the CDR3 is 15 residues. The CDR3 region has the DNA TGTGCCAGCAGCCCAGATCTCCGGTATAATGAAAAACTGTTTTTT. Translating gives CASSPDLRYNEKLFF.

In its sample, this clone was seen a few times. The rearrangement links TRBV6-5 to TRBJ2-1; tentatively, D is TRBD1 (6 bases). CDR3 size: 13 residues. Germline lookup yields CDR1 MNHEY and CDR2 SVGAGI. Between the trimmed V and J ends, which lost 5 bases and 2 bases, there was a span of 7 bases. CDR3 DNA sequence: TGTGCCAGCAGTCGGACAGCCTACAATGAGCAGTTCTTC. This gives the protein CASSRTAYNEQFF.

This sequence joins TRBV13 and TRBJ1-1; 8 bases are a match to TRBD1. V lost 1 base, J lost 4 bases, and 11 bases stayed unmatched. This CDR3 is built from 17 residues. CDR1 is PRHDT and CDR2 is FYEKMQ in the germline V gene (reference sequence). The CDR3 sequence: CASSLEQGRGLGTEAFF. The DNA of the CDR3 is TGTGCCAGCAGCTTAGAACAGGGCAGGGGGCTAGGCACTGAAGCTTTCTTT.

The chain uses TRBV7-8 and TRBJ2-1, with 9 nucleotides matching TRBD2. Germline trimming cut 1 base from V and 2 bases from J; bases unmatched to any gene: 3. CDR1 is SGHVS and CDR2 is FQNEAQ in the germline V gene. The CDR3 length is 16 residues. This CDR3 is CASSLVAGGAYNEQFF. In DNA form, the CDR3 reads TGTGCCAGCAGCTTAGTTGCGGGGGGGGCCTACAATGAGCAGTTCTTC.

The rearrangement joins TRBV19 to TRBJ1-2, with D possibly TRBD1 on 5 matching bases. The CDR3 loop spans 14 amino acids. Germline V gene lookup returns CDR1 LNHDA and CDR2 SQIVND (reference sequence). The ends were cut back, 3 bases at V and 8 bases at J, with 16 bases in the middle. The CDR3 coding sequence is TGTGCCAGTAGTATTGGCAGGGCATCGGACGGCTACACCTTC. It is translated as CASSIGRASDGYTF. Based on the CDR3 plus reference TRBV19 and TRBJ1-2, the full variable domain is DGGITQSPKYLFRKEGQNVTLSCEQNLNHDAMYWYRQDPGQGLRLIYYSQIVNDFQKGDIAEGYSVSREKKESFPLTVTSAQKNPTAFYLCASSIGRASDGYTFGSGTRLTVV.

This chain uses TRBV6-5 with TRBJ1-2, with 8 positions matching TRBD1. With 6 bases clipped from V and 7 bases from J, the junction kept 7 bases outside the gene matches. The germline V gene encodes CDR1 MNHEY and CDR2 SVGAGI. The CDR3 is 13 amino acids. CDR3 in amino acids: CASSPDRVSGYTF. As DNA, the CDR3 is TGTGCCAGCAGCCCGGACAGGGTCAGTGGCTACACCTTC.

The rearrangement joins TRBV15 to TRBJ1-4; possible D gene TRBD1, 5 bases. Germline-derived CDR1 and CDR2 are LNHNV and YYDKDF (reference sequence). The CDR3 is made up of 17 amino acids. V was cut by 0 bases and J by 4 bases, with 15 bases left in between. Here the CDR3 DNA reads TGTGCCACCAGCAGAGACGAACTTTGGGACTTTAATGAAAAACTGTTTTTT. As protein: CATSRDELWDFNEKLFF.

This sequence joins TRBV5-4 and TRBJ2-7, with D possibly TRBD2 on 6 matching bases. The V and J ends lost 3 bases and 6 bases respectively, with 16 bases between them. CDR1 and CDR2 (germline): SGHNT, YYREEE (reference sequence). This CDR3 is built from 14 residues. The DNA of the CDR3 is TGTGCCAGCAGCTCTCCCTCCGGGAGTGGCGAGCAGTACTTC. The encoded protein is CASSSPSGSGEQYF.

The V gene is TRBV30, the J gene TRBJ2-7; possible D gene TRBD2, 6 bases. The germline V and J ends were trimmed by 5 bases and 0 bases, with 14 bases remaining between them. The CDR3 spans 14 residues. Germline CDR1 reads GTSNPN; CDR2 reads SVGIG (reference sequence). The CDR3 region is CAWGLASNSYEQYF. The CDR3 bases are TGTGCCTGGGGTCTAGCGTCGAACTCCTACGAGCAGTACTTC.

The chain links TRBV4-1 to TRBJ2-5; tentative D call: TRBD1 (6 bases). The CDR3 loop spans 16 amino acids. Between the trimmed V and J ends, which lost 0 bases and 5 bases, there was a span of 16 bases. Per germline, CDR1 MGHRA and CDR2 YSYEKL. This chain's CDR3 is CASSQERRRRGETQYF. As DNA, the CDR3 is TGCGCCAGCAGCCAAGAACGACGGAGAAGGGGGGAGACCCAGTACTTC.

V usage is TRBV15 and J usage is TRBJ2-3; the match to TRBD1 covers 9 bases. CDR1 is LNHNV and CDR2 is YYDKDF in the germline V gene (reference sequence). There are 15 residues in the CDR3. The trim removed 3 bases at V and 6 bases at J, leaving 7 bases unmatched. The CDR3 sequence is CATSSGTGWSDTQYF. CDR3 DNA sequence: TGTGCCACCAGCAGTGGGACAGGGTGGTCGGATACGCAGTATTTT.

The V gene is TRBV6-5, the J gene TRBJ2-3; D gene ambiguous. Per germline, CDR1 MNHEY and CDR2 SVGAGI. The CDR3 covers 12 residues. V was trimmed by 5 bases and J by 6 bases, leaving 9 bases between them. CDR3 nucleotides: TGTGCCAGCAGTACGCCAGCGGATACGCAGTATTTT. As protein: CASSTPADTQYF.

This clone was seen only a few times. This chain joins TRBV7-9 and TRBJ1-1, with TRBD1 identical over 7 bases. J lost 4 bases, V lost 5 bases, and 10 bases had no gene match. Looked up from germline, CDR1 is SEHNR and CDR2 is FQNEAQ (reference sequence). The CDR3 is 15 residues long. For the CDR3, the DNA is TGTGCCAGCAGCACACAGGGGTACTGGGGCACTGAAGCTTTCTTT. Encoded protein: CASSTQGYWGTEAFF.

The J gene is TRBJ1-2, the V gene TRBV25-1, with 7 bases matching TRBD1. J gave up 8 bases and V 8 bases, and 11 bases lay outside the gene matches. This CDR3 is built from 13 residues. Germline values: CDR1 MGHDK, CDR2 SYGVNS. The CDR3 is CASSRGLDDGYTF. CDR3 in DNA: TGTGCCAGCTCAAGGGGGCTGGACGACGGCTACACCTTC.

The rearrangement links TRBV10-3 to TRBJ2-5; 8 nucleotides align to TRBD2. CDR1 and CDR2 from the germline V gene are ENHRY and SYGVKD. The CDR3 has 13 residues. Trimming took 7 bases from V and 3 from J; bases not matched to a gene: 4. The CDR3 region is CAIKPGLEETQYF. In DNA form, the CDR3 reads TGTGCCATCAAACCGGGACTAGAAGAGACCCAGTACTTC.

The genes are TRBV11-2 and TRBJ2-7; a possible D gene is TRBD2 (6 bases). The V gene lost 5 bases and the J gene lost 2 bases, with 28 bases spanning the gap. The length of the CDR3 is 19 residues. Germline V gene sequence: CDR1 SGHAT, CDR2 FQNNGV. The CDR3 loop reads CASSKTGTAGISGAYEQYF. The CDR3 DNA reads as TGTGCCAGCAGCAAAACCGGGACGGCCGGGATTAGCGGAGCCTACGAGCAGTACTTC.